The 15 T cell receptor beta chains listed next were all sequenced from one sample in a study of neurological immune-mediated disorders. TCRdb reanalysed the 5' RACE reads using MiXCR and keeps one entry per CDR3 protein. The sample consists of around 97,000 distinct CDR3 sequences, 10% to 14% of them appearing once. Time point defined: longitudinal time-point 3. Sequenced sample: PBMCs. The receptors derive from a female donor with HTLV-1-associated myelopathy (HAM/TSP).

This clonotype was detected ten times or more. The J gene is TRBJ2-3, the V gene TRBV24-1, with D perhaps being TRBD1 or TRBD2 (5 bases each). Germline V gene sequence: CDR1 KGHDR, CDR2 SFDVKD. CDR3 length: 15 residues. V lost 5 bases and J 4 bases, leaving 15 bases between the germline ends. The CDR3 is CATSVGAGESDTQYF. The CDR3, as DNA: TGTGCCACCAGTGTCGGGGCCGGGGAGTCAGATACGCAGTATTTT.

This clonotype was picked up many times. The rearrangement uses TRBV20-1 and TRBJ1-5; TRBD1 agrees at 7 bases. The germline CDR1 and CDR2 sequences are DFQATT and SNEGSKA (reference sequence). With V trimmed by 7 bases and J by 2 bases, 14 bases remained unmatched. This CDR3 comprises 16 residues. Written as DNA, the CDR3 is TGCAGTGTTCAATCCGACAGGGTCTCTGGCAATCAGCCCCAGCATTTT. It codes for CSVQSDRVSGNQPQHF.

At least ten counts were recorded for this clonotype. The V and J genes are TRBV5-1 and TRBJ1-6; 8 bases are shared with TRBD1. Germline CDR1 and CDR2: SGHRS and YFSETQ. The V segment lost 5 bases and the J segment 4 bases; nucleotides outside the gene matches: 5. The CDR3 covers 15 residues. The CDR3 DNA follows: TGCGCCAGCAGAACAGGGGGATTTTATAATTCACCCCTCCACTTT. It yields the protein CASRTGGFYNSPLHF.

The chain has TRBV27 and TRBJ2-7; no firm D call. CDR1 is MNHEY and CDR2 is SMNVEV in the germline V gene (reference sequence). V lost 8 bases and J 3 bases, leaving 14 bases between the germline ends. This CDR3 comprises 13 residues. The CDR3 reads CASRRAANYEQYF. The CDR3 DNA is TGTGCCAGCCGTCGGGCAGCAAACTACGAGCAGTACTTC.

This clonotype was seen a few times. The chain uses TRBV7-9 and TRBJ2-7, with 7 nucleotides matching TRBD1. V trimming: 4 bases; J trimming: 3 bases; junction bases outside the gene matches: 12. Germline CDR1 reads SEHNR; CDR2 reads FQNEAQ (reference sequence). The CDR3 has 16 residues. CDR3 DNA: TGTGCCAGCAGCTCTATAAGGACAGGCCAAGGCTACGAGCAGTACTTC. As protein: CASSSIRTGQGYEQYF.

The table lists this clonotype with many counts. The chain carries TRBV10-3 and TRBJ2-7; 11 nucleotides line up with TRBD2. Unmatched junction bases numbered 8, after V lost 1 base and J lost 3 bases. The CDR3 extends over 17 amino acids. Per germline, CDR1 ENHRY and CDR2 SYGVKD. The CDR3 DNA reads TGTGCCATCAGTGAGTTCGAGACTAGCGGGGTTGGCTACGAGCAGTACTTC. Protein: CAISEFETSGVGYEQYF.

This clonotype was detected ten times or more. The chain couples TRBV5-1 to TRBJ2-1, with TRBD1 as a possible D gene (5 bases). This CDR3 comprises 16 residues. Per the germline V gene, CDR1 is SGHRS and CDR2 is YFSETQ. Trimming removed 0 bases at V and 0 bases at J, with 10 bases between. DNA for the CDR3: TGCGCCAGCAGCTTGGGGGGCAGTAGCTCCTACAATGAGCAGTTCTTC. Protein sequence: CASSLGGSSSYNEQFF.

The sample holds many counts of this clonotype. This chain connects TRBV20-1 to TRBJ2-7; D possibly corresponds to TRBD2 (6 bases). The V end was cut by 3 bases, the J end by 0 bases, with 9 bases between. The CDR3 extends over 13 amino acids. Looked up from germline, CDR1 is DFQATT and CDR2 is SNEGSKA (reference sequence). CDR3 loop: CSASLGGSYEQYF. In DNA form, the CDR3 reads TGCAGTGCTAGTTTGGGGGGCTCCTACGAGCAGTACTTC.

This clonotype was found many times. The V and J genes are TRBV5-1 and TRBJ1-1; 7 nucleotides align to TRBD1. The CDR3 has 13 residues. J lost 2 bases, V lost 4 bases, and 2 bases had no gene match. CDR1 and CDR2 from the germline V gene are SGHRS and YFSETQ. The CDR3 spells CASSRDSNTEAFF. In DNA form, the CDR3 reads TGCGCCAGCAGCCGGGACAGTAACACTGAAGCTTTCTTT.

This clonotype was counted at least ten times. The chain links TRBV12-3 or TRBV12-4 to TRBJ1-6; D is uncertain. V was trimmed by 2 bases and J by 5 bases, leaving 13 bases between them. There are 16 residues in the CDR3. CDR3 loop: CASSLTAPGNNSPLHF. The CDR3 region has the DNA TGTGCCAGCAGTTTAACAGCACCGGGGAATAATTCACCCCTCCACTTT.

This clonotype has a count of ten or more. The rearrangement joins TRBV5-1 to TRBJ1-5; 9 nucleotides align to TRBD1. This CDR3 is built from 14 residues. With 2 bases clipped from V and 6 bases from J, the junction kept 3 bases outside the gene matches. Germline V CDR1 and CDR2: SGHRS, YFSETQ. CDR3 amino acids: CASSLQGAGQPQHF. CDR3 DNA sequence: TGCGCCAGCAGCTTACAGGGGGCGGGTCAGCCCCAGCATTTT. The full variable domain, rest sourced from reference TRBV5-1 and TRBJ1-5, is KAGVTQTPRYLIKTRGQQVTLSCSPISGHRSVSWYQQTPGQGLQFLFEYFSETQRNKGNFPGRFSGRQFSNSRSEMNVSTLELGDSALYLCASSLQGAGQPQHFGDGTRLSIL.

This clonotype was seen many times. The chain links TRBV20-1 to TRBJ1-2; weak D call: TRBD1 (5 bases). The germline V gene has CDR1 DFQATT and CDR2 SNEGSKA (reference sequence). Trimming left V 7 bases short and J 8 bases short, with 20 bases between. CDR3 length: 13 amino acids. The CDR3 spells CSVSDRGGRGYTF. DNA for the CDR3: TGCAGTGTTTCGGACCGGGGGGGTAGGGGCTACACCTTC.

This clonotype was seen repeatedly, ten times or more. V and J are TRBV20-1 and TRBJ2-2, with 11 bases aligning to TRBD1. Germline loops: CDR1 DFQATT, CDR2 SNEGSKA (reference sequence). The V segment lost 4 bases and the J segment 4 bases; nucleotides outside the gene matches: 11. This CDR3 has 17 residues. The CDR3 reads CSAKRTGGAPGTGELFF. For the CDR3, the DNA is TGCAGTGCTAAAAGGACAGGGGGCGCTCCGGGCACCGGGGAGCTGTTTTTT.

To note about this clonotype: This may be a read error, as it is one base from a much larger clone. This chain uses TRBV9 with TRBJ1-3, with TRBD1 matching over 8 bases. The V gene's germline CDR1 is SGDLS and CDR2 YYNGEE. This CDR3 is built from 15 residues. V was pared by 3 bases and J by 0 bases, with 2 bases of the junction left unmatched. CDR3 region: CASSGTGSSGNTIYF. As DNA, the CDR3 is TGTGCCAGCAGCGGGACAGGGAGCTCTGGAAACACCATATATTTT.

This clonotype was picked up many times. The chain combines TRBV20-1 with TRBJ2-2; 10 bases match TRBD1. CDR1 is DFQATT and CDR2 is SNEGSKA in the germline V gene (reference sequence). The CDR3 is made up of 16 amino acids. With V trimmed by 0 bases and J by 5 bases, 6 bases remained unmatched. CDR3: CSARDRRTGGTGELFF. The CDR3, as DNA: TGCAGTGCTAGAGATCGAAGGACAGGGGGGACCGGGGAGCTGTTTTTT.